This record looks at one T cell receptor (beta chain) sequence and its context. This specimen comes from a study of blood T cell repertoires in COVID-19. Study-wide context: The United States, Italy and Spain were the sources of the acute and convalescent COVID-19 samples. The analysed material was cDNA or gDNA that came from T cells, B-cell-depleted T cells, or PBMCs.

Assay: immunoSEQ multiplex PCR; the TCRdb copy retains only in-frame clones and omits some. The sample lists about 170,000 clones, approximately 85% seen once, with around 7.6% in the top ten. Trimming removed 3 bases from V and 7 bases from J; junction bases left unmatched: 24. The length of the CDR3 is 18 residues. CDR1 is DFQATT and CDR2 is SNEGSKA in the germline V gene (reference sequence). This receptor was identified in a man between 40 and 49 years old who had recovered from COVID-19. The chain employs TRBV20-1 and TRBJ2-7; 7 nucleotides align to TRBD1. Material: peripheral blood. The CDR3 sequence is CSASPPRQGRSPPSEQYF. DNA of the CDR3: TGCAGTGCTAGTCCCCCCCGACAGGGAAGGAGCCCTCCTAGTGAGCAGTACTTC.